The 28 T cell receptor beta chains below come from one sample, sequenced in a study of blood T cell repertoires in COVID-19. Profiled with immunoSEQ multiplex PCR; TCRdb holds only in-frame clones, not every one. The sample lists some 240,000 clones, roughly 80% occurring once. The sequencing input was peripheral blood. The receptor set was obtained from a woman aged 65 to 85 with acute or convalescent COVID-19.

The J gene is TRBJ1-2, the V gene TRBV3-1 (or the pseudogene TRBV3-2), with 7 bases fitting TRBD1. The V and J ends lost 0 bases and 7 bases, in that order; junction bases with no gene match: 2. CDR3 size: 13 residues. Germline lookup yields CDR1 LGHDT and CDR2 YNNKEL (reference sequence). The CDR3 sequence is CASSQDTGVGYTF. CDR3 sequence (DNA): TGTGCCAGCAGCCAAGATACAGGGGTTGGCTACACCTTC.

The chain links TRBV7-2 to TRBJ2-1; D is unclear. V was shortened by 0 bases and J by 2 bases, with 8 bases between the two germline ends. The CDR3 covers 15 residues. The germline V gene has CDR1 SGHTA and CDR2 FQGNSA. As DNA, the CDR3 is TGTGCCAGCAGCTTAGCCACAGCCCCCTACAATGAGCAGTTCTTC. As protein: CASSLATAPYNEQFF.

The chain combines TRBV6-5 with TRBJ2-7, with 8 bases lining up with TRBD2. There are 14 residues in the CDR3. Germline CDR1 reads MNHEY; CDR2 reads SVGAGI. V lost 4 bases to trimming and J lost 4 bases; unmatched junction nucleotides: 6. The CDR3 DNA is TGTGCCAGCAGTTCGCCGACTAGCGCATACGAGCAGTACTTC. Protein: CASSSPTSAYEQYF.

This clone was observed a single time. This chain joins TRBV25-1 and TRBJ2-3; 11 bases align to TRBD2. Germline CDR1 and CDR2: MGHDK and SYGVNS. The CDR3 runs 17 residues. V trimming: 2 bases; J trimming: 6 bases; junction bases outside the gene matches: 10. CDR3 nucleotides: TGTGCCAGCAGTGAAAGTGGCCTAGCGGGGGGCGCGGATACGCAGTATTTT. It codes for CASSESGLAGGADTQYF.

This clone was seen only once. CDR3 region: CASSLGQILNTGELFF. DNA for the CDR3: TGTGCCAGCAGCCTCGGACAGATCTTGAACACCGGGGAGCTGTTTTTT. The chain recombines TRBV6-2 or TRBV6-3 with TRBJ2-2; D might be TRBD1 (6 bases). Trimming removed 6 bases at V and 1 base at J, with 15 bases between. The CDR3 loop spans 16 amino acids. Germline CDR1 and CDR2: MNHEY and SVGEGT.

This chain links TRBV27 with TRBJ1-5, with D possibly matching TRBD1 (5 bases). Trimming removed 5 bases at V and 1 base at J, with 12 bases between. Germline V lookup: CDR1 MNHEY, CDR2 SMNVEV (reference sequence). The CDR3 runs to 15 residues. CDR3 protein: CASSLRQGSNQPQHF. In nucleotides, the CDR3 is TGTGCCAGCAGTCTCCGCCAGGGAAGCAATCAGCCCCAGCATTTT.

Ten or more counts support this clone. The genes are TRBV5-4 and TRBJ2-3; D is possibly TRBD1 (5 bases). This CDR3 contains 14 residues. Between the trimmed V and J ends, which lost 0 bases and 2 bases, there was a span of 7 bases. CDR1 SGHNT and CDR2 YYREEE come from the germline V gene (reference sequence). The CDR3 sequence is CASSLETVTDTQYF. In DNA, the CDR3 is TGTGCCAGCAGCTTGGAGACAGTCACAGATACGCAGTATTTT. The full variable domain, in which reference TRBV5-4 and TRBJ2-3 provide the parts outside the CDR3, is ETGVTQSPTHLIKTRGQQVTLRCSSQSGHNTVSWYQQALGQGPQFIFQYYREEENGRGNFPPRFSGLQFPNYSSELNVNALELDDSALYLCASSLETVTDTQYFGPGTRLTVL.

CDR3 coding DNA: TGCGCCAGCAGTGAGAGGGACAGGGGAACAGATACGCAGTATTTT. This sequence encodes CASSERDRGTDTQYF. The V call is TRBV10-2, the J call TRBJ2-3; 10 bases fit TRBD1. CDR3 length: 15 residues. V was pared by 2 bases and J by 3 bases, with 2 bases of the junction left unmatched. Germline values: CDR1 WSHSY, CDR2 SAAADI.

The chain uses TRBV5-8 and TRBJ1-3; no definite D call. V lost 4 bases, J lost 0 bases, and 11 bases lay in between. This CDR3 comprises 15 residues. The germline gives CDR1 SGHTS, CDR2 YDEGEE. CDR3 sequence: CASSTPSSSGNTIYF. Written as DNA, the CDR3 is TGTGCCAGCAGCACCCCTTCGAGCTCTGGAAACACCATATATTTT. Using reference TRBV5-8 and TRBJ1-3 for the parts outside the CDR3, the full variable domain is EAGVTQSPTHLIKTRGQQATLRCSPISGHTSVYWYQQALGLGLQFLLWYDEGEERNRGNFPPRFSGRQFPNYSSELNVNALELEDSALYLCASSTPSSSGNTIYFGEGSWLTVV.

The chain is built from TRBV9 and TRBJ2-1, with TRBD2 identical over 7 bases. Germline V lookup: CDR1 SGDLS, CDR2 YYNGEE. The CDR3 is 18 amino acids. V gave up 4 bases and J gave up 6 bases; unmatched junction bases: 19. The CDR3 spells CASSPLVGGSPLLNEQFF. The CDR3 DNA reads TGTGCCAGCAGCCCTCTTGTCGGGGGGTCCCCACTCCTCAATGAGCAGTTCTTC.

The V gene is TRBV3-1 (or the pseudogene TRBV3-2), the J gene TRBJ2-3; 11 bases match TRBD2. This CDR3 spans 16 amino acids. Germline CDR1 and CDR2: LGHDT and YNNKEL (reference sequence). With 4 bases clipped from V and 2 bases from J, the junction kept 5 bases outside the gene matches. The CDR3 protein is CASSLSSGGVTDTQYF. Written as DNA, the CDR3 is TGTGCCAGCAGCCTCAGTAGCGGGGGGGTCACAGATACGCAGTATTTT.

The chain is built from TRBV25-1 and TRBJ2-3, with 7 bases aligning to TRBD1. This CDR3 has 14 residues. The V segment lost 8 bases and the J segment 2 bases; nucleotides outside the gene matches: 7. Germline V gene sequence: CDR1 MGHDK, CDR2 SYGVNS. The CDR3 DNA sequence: TGTGCCAGCGGACTGACAGGGAACACAGATACGCAGTATTTT. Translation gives CASGLTGNTDTQYF.

The CDR3 loop is CASSLSMARSIADTQYF. The DNA for the CDR3 is TGCGCCAGCAGCTTGAGTATGGCGCGGTCAATTGCAGATACGCAGTATTTT. This chain uses TRBV5-1 with TRBJ2-3, with no clear D. Trimming cost V 1 base and J 4 bases, with 19 bases left between them. The CDR3 runs to 17 residues. Germline CDR1 and CDR2: SGHRS and YFSETQ.

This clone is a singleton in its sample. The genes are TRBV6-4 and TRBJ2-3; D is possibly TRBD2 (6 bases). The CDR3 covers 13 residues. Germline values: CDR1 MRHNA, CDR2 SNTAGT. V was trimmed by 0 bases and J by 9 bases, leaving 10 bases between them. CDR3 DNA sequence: TGTGCCAGCAGTGACTCAAGGGACTCGACGCAGTATTTT. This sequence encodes CASSDSRDSTQYF.

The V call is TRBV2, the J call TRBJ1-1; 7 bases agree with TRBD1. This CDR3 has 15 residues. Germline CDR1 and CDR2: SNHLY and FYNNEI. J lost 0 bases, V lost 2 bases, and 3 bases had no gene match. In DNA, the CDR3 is TGTGCCAGCAGTGAATCGGGACAGCTGAACACTGAAGCTTTCTTT. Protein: CASSESGQLNTEAFF.

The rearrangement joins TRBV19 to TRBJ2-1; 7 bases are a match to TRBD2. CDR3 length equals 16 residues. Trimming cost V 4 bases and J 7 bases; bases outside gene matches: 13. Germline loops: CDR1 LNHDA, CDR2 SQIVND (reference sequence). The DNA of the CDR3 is TGTGCCAGTAGTAGCACCGGGACTACGAGCCATAATGAGCAGTTCTTC. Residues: CASSSTGTTSHNEQFF.

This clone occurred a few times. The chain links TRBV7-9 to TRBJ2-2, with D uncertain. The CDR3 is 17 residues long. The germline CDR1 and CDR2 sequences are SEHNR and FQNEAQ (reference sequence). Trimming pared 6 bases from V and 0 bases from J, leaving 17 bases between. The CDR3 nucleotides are TGTGCCAGCAGTTCGTCCCTAACTCCTACGAACACCGGGGAGCTGTTTTTT. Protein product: CASSSSLTPTNTGELFF. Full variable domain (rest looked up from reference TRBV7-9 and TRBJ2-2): DTGVSQNPRHKITKRGQNVTFRCDPISEHNRLYWYRQTLGQGPEFLTYFQNEAQLEKSRLLSDRFSAERPKGSFSTLEIQRTEQGDSAMYLCASSSSLTPTNTGELFFGEGSRLTVL.

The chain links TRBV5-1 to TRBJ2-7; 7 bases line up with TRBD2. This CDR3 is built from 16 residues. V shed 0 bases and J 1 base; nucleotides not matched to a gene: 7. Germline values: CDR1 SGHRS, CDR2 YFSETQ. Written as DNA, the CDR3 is TGCGCCAGCAGCTTGGAGGCTAGCGGAGATTCCTACGAGCAGTACTTC. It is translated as CASSLEASGDSYEQYF.

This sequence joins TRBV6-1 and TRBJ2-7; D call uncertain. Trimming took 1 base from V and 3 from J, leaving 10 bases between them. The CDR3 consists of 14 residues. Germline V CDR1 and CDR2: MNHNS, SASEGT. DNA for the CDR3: TGTGCCAGCAGTGAAGGGTCAACCTACTACGAGCAGTACTTC. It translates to CASSEGSTYYEQYF.

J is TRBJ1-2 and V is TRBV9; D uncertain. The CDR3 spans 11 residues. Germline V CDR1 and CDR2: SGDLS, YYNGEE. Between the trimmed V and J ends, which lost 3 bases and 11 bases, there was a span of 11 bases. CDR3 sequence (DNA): TGTGCCAGCAGCGCCAGAACTAGGTACACCTTC. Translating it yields CASSARTRYTF. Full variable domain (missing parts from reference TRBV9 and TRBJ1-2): DSGVTQTPKHLITATGQRVTLRCSPRSGDLSVYWYQQSLDQGLQFLIQYYNGEERAKGNILERFSAQQFPDLHSELNLSSLELGDSALYFCASSARTRYTFGSGTRLTVV.

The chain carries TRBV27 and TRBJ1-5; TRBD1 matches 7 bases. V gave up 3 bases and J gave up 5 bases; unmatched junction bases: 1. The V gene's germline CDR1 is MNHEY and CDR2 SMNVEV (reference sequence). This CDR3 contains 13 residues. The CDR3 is CASSFQGDQPQHF. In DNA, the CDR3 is TGTGCCAGCAGTTTCCAGGGGGATCAGCCCCAGCATTTT.

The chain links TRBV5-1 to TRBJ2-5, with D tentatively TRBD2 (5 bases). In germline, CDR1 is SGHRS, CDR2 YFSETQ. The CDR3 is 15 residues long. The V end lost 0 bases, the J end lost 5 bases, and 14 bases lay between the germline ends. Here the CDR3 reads CASSLGLSGMETQYF. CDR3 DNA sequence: TGCGCCAGCAGCTTGGGACTATCGGGTATGGAGACCCAGTACTTC.

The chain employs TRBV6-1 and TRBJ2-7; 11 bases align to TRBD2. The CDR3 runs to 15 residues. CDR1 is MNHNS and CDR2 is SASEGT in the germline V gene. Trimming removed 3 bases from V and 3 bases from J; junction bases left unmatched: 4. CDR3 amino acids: CASSDGTSGGYEQYF. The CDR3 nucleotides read TGTGCCAGCAGTGACGGGACTAGCGGCGGCTACGAGCAGTACTTC.

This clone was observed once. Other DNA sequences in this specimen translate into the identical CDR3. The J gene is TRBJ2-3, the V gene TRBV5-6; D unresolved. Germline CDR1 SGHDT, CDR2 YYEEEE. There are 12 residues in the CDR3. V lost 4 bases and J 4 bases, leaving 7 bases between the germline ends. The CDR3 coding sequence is TGTGCCAGCAGCCCCCTCGCAGATACGCAGTATTTT. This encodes CASSPLADTQYF.

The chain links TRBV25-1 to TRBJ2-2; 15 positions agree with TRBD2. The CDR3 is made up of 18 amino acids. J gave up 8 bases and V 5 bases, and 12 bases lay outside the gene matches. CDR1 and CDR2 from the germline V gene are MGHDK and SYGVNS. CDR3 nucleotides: TGTGCCAGCAGTTGGTCGGGACTAGCGGGGGGCCTAAAAGGGGAGCTGTTTTTT. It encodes CASSWSGLAGGLKGELFF. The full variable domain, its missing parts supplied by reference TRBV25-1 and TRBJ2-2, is EADIYQTPRYLVIGTGKKITLECSQTMGHDKMYWYQQDPGMELHLIHYSYGVNSTEKGDLSSESTVSRIRTEHFPLTLESARPSHTSQYLCASSWSGLAGGLKGELFFGEGSRLTVL.

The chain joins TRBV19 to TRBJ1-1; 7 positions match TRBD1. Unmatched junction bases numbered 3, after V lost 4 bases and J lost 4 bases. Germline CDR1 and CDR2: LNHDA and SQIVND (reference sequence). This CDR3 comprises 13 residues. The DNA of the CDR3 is TGTGCCAGTAGTACCAGGGGGTTCACTGAAGCTTTCTTT. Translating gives CASSTRGFTEAFF.

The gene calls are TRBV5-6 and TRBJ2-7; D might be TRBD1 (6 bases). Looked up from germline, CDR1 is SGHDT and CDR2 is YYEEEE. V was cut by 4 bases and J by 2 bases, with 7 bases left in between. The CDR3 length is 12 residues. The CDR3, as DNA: TGTGCCAGCAGCCGGGACACCTACGAGCAGTACTTC. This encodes CASSRDTYEQYF.

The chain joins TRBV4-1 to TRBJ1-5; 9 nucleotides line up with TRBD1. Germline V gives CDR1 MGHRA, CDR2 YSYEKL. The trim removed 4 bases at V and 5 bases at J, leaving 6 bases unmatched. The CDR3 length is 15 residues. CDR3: CASSLLDRGDQPQHF. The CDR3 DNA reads TGCGCCAGCAGCCTACTTGACAGGGGGGATCAGCCCCAGCATTTT.